This T cell receptor beta chain was identified during a study of blood T cell repertoires in COVID-19. Study at large: Sources were T cells, B-cell-depleted T cells, or PBMCs; the material itself was cDNA or gDNA.

The CDR3 spans 17 residues. Germline V gene lookup returns CDR1 LNHDA and CDR2 SQIVND (reference sequence). V was cut by 4 bases and J by 1 base, with 17 bases left in between. In the source study's methods: Cell counts per sample came from amplifying reference gene primers. Libraries were prepared by immunoSEQ multiplex PCR; TCRdb keeps only in-frame clonotypes and omits some of them. V and J calls and clone size are copied from that table; D and trimming were computed from the DNA. The table shows over 30,000 clones, with around 86% occurring only once. The material sequenced was peripheral blood. The TCR sequence derives from a woman between 55 and 75 years old with active COVID-19. The V gene is TRBV19, the J gene TRBJ1-5; D is perhaps TRBD1 (5 bases). CDR3 coding DNA: TGTGCCAGTAGTACGGGTCCGGGGGAGACGAGCAATCAGCCCCAGCATTTT. Encoded protein: CASSTGPGETSNQPQHF.